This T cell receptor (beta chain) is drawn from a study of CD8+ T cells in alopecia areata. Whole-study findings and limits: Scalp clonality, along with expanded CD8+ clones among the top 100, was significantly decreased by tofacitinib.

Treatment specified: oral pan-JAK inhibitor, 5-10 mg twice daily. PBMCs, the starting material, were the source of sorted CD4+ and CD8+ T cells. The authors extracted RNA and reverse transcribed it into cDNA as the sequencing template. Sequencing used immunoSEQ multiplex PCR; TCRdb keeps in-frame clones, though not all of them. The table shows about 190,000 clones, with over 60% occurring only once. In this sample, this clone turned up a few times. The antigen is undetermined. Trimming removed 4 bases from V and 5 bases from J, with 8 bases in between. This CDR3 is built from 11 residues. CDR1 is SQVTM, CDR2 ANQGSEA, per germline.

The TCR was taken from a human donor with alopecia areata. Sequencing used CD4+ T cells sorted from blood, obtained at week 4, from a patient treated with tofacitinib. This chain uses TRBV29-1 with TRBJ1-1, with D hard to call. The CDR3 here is CSVARETEAFF. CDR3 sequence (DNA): TGCAGCGTTGCTAGGGAAACTGAAGCTTTCTTT.